One sample yielded the 24 T cell receptor beta chains listed below, sequenced in a study of T-cell reconstitution after alpha-beta-depleted transplantation in children (dated by TCRdb to 2016 to 2017). This specimen's treatment or condition label, per the study, means: allogeneic hematopoietic cell transplantation with graft depleted of TCRalphabeta T cells and CD19 B cells. Library method: PCR. For sequencing, an Illumina HiSeq 2500 was employed. To normalize quantification of the TCRbeta repertoire, the TCR libraries were built with molecular barcoding that relied on unique molecular identifiers. TCRdb passed the public sequencing reads through fastp at Q25 and MiXCR, retaining productive beta sequences. A single entry per CDR3 protein holds the most common genes and DNA from its merged rows. Within this sample are hundreds of thousands of distinct CDR3 sequences, with approximately 15% of them counted one time only. The ten largest clonotypes hold 5% of the sample.

The sample consisted of PBMCs, mostly from graft donor cells, taken 360 days after TCRalphabeta/CD19-depleted stem cell transplant. The receptors were sampled from a male patient between 5 and 17 years old who had a stem cell transplant for acute lymphoblastic leukemia, so the T cells may come from the graft donor.

This chain connects TRBV5-1 to TRBJ2-5; 8 bases fit TRBD1. The CDR3 contains 14 residues. The V gene's germline CDR1 is SGHRS and CDR2 YFSETQ. V lost 4 bases, J lost 3 bases, and 5 bases stayed unmatched. CDR3 in DNA: TGCGCCAGCAGCACTGGGACAGGAGAAGAGACCCAGTACTTC. Its translation: CASSTGTGEETQYF.

This clonotype was seen only a few times. The gene calls are TRBV5-1 and TRBJ2-5; possibly TRBD1 for D (5 bases). This CDR3 has 14 amino acids. The V gene lost 0 bases and the J gene lost 9 bases, with 15 bases spanning the gap. From germline, CDR1 is SGHRS and CDR2 YFSETQ. The CDR3, as DNA: TGCGCCAGCAGCTTGGGGACATTACATGAGGCCCAGTACTTC. It encodes CASSLGTLHEAQYF.

This clonotype has a handful of counts. This chain joins TRBV25-1 and TRBJ1-4; D remains ambiguous. This CDR3 contains 11 residues. In germline, CDR1 is MGHDK, CDR2 SYGVNS. The V end lost 7 bases, the J end lost 8 bases, and 8 bases lay between the germline ends. The chain's CDR3 is CASMAGEKLFF. The CDR3 coding sequence is TGTGCCAGCATGGCGGGGGAAAAACTGTTTTTT.

This chain joins TRBV9 and TRBJ2-5; tentative D call: TRBD1 (6 bases). The CDR3 runs to 14 residues. V lost 1 base, J lost 4 bases, and 11 bases lay in between. Germline-derived CDR1 and CDR2 are SGDLS and YYNGEE. The CDR3 reads CASSVQGRGETQYF. CDR3 bases: TGTGCCAGCAGCGTACAGGGGAGAGGAGAGACCCAGTACTTC.

This clonotype has only a few counts. The chain has TRBV7-3 and TRBJ2-3, with 7 bases aligning to TRBD2. The germline gives CDR1 SGHTA, CDR2 FQGTGA. The trim removed 5 bases at V and 2 bases at J, leaving 4 bases unmatched. The CDR3 consists of 14 residues. Here the CDR3 DNA reads TGTGCCAGCAGCCACGGGACTACCACAGATACGCAGTATTTT. Its translation: CASSHGTTTDTQYF. The whole variable domain, filled in from reference TRBV7-3 and TRBJ2-3, reads GAGVSQTPSNKVTEKGKYVELRCDPISGHTALYWYRQSLGQGPEFLIYFQGTGAADDSGLPNDRFFAVRPEGSVSTLKIQRTERGDSAVYLCASSHGTTTDTQYFGPGTRLTVL.

This clonotype was counted a few times. The chain combines TRBV29-1 with TRBJ2-5; D gene uncertain. The CDR3 contains 15 residues. V shed 7 bases and J shed 4 bases, with 22 bases lying between them. Germline V gene lookup returns CDR1 SQVTM and CDR2 ANQGSEA. The CDR3 loop is CSAADWPVRGETQYF. Here the CDR3 DNA reads TGCAGCGCGGCCGACTGGCCGGTGAGAGGAGAGACCCAGTACTTC. The full variable domain, with the rest looked up from reference TRBV29-1 and TRBJ2-5, is SAVISQKPSRDICQRGTSLTIQCQVDSQVTMMFWYRQQPGQSLTLIATANQGSEATYESGFVIDKFPISRPNLTFSTLTVSNMSPEDSSIYLCSAADWPVRGETQYFGPGTRLLVL.

This clonotype was counted a few times. This chain uses TRBV3-1 with TRBJ2-1; 14 nucleotides match TRBD2. Germline V CDR1 and CDR2: LGHDT, YNNKEL (reference sequence). V lost 0 bases, J lost 9 bases, and 7 bases stayed unmatched. CDR3 size: 17 residues. The CDR3 sequence: CASSQDIGLAGGSEQFF. The CDR3, as DNA: TGTGCCAGCAGCCAAGACATCGGACTAGCGGGAGGAAGTGAGCAGTTCTTC.

The rearrangement joins TRBV29-1 to TRBJ2-1; D possibly corresponds to TRBD2 (5 bases). The CDR3 loop spans 15 amino acids. The V end lost 6 bases, the J end lost 0 bases, and 15 bases lay between the germline ends. Germline V gives CDR1 SQVTM, CDR2 ANQGSEA. The CDR3 nucleotides read TGCAGCGTCGACGGGATCCCGCGCTCCTACAATGAGCAGTTCTTC. This codes for CSVDGIPRSYNEQFF.

In this sample, this clonotype turned up a few times. The rearrangement links TRBV6-1 to TRBJ2-5, with 11 bases aligning to TRBD2. Germline lookup yields CDR1 MNHNS and CDR2 SASEGT. The CDR3 is 16 residues long. V gave up 5 bases and J gave up 5 bases; unmatched junction bases: 10. DNA of the CDR3: TGTGCCAGCAGTCTTACTAGCGGGAGTGTCTGGGAGACCCAGTACTTC. Its translation: CASSLTSGSVWETQYF.

A few counts support this clonotype. This chain links TRBV5-6 with TRBJ2-7; perhaps D is TRBD1 or TRBD2 (5 bases each). Germline values: CDR1 SGHDT, CDR2 YYEEEE. This CDR3 is 14 amino acids long. V dropped 3 bases and J dropped 2 bases, with 12 bases sitting between them. CDR3 protein: CASSWGTPTYEQYF. The CDR3 DNA follows: TGTGCCAGCAGCTGGGGGACGCCGACCTACGAGCAGTACTTC.

The chain uses TRBV5-1 and TRBJ2-7, with unresolved D. This CDR3 comprises 14 residues. V was shortened by 0 bases and J by 2 bases, with 9 bases between the two germline ends. Germline values: CDR1 SGHRS, CDR2 YFSETQ. The chain's CDR3 is CASSLAWPTYEQYF. The DNA of the CDR3 is TGCGCCAGCAGCTTGGCATGGCCAACCTACGAGCAGTACTTC.

This clonotype has at least ten counts. This chain links TRBV5-5 with TRBJ2-7, with 7 bases matching TRBD2. This CDR3 contains 14 residues. Per germline, CDR1 SGHKS and CDR2 YYEKEE (reference sequence). Germline trimming cut 0 bases from V and 7 bases from J; bases unmatched to any gene: 7. The CDR3 DNA sequence: TGTGCCAGCAGCTTGGGAGGCGGGAGAGGGGAGCAGTACTTC. Amino acid sequence: CASSLGGGRGEQYF.

The rearrangement uses TRBV5-1 and TRBJ2-7; no clear D gene. Germline CDR1 SGHRS, CDR2 YFSETQ. The CDR3 sequence is 14 residues long. With 0 bases removed from V and 2 bases from J, the gap between germline ends came to 9 bases. The CDR3 here is CASSLDSITYEQYF. Here the CDR3 DNA reads TGCGCCAGCAGCTTGGACAGTATCACCTACGAGCAGTACTTC.

J is TRBJ2-7 and V is TRBV15; D tentatively reads TRBD1 or TRBD2 (6 bases each). The V and J ends lost 4 bases and 3 bases respectively, with 10 bases between them. CDR1 LNHNV and CDR2 YYDKDF come from the germline V gene (reference sequence). The length of the CDR3 is 13 residues. CDR3 protein: CATSKGGFYEQYF. In DNA, the CDR3 is TGTGCCACCAGCAAGGGGGGATTCTACGAGCAGTACTTC.

The table lists this clonotype with many counts. The gene calls are TRBV6-5 and TRBJ2-1; 9 bases agree with TRBD2. Germline lookup yields CDR1 MNHEY and CDR2 SVGAGI. V shed 2 bases and J 8 bases; nucleotides not matched to a gene: 7. The CDR3 runs to 15 residues. CDR3 loop: CASSYGTSSWHEQFF. The CDR3 nucleotides are TGTGCCAGCAGTTACGGGACTAGCAGTTGGCATGAGCAGTTCTTC.

There are a few counts of this clonotype. V and J are TRBV29-1 and TRBJ1-4; D ambiguous. V was clipped by 7 bases and J by 8 bases, with 8 bases between them. CDR1 is SQVTM and CDR2 is ANQGSEA in the germline V gene. The CDR3 totals 10 residues. CDR3 residues: CSGLKEKLFF. CDR3 sequence (DNA): TGCAGCGGGTTAAAGGAAAAACTGTTTTTT.

The V and J genes are TRBV7-2 and TRBJ2-2; D is unresolved. Germline V lookup: CDR1 SGHTA, CDR2 FQGNSA. The CDR3 consists of 13 residues. The V gene lost 1 base and the J gene lost 5 bases, with 5 bases spanning the gap. The CDR3 protein is CASSLGWTGELFF. DNA for the CDR3: TGTGCCAGCAGCTTAGGTTGGACCGGGGAGCTGTTTTTT. The full variable domain, with the rest looked up from reference TRBV7-2 and TRBJ2-2, is GAGVSQSPSNKVTEKGKDVELRCDPISGHTALYWYRQSLGQGLEFLIYFQGNSAPDKSGLPSDRFSAERTGGSVSTLTIQRTQQEDSAVYLCASSLGWTGELFFGEGSRLTVL.

This chain connects TRBV5-5 to TRBJ2-3; D might be TRBD2 (6 bases). Trimming took off 6 bases at V and 2 bases at J, with 19 bases between the two ends. Germline V gives CDR1 SGHKS, CDR2 YYEKEE (reference sequence). There are 16 residues in the CDR3. The CDR3 loop reads CASTKESTRSTDTQYF. The CDR3 nucleotides read TGTGCCAGCACCAAAGAATCGACTAGATCCACAGATACGCAGTATTTT. The complete variable domain, with remaining parts taken from reference TRBV5-5 and TRBJ2-3, reads DAGVTQSPTHLIKTRGQQVTLRCSPISGHKSVSWYQQVLGQGPQFIFQYYEKEERGRGNFPDRFSARQFPNYSSELNVNALLLGDSALYLCASTKESTRSTDTQYFGPGTRLTVL.

In this sample, this clonotype turned up a few times. The V call is TRBV19, the J call TRBJ2-1, with 7 nucleotides matching TRBD2. Germline V CDR1 and CDR2: LNHDA, SQIVND (reference sequence). The CDR3 covers 16 residues. Germline trimming cut 0 bases from V and 2 bases from J; bases unmatched to any gene: 4. CDR3 nucleotides: TGTGCCAGTAGTATAGACCCGAGCGGGACCTACAATGAGCAGTTCTTC. This codes for CASSIDPSGTYNEQFF.

The J gene is TRBJ2-1, the V gene TRBV6-2 or TRBV6-3; TRBD2 agrees at 11 bases. Looked up from germline, CDR1 is MNHEY and CDR2 is SVGEGT. V dropped 1 base and J dropped 8; count of bases not matched to a gene: 10. The CDR3 is 17 residues long. CDR3 protein: CASSYYVVAGGRDEQFF. The DNA of the CDR3 is TGTGCCAGCAGTTACTACGTGGTAGCGGGAGGGCGCGATGAGCAGTTCTTC.

This clonotype was recorded a few times. The V and J genes are TRBV10-2 and TRBJ2-3; 10 positions match TRBD2. Germline loops: CDR1 WSHSY, CDR2 SAAADI. This CDR3 has 17 amino acids. The J segment lost 6 bases and the V segment lost 0 bases, leaving 9 bases of the junction unmatched. The CDR3 spells CASSESASGSLGDTQYF. CDR3 coding DNA: TGCGCCAGCAGTGAGTCGGCTAGCGGGAGTTTGGGGGATACGCAGTATTTT.

This clonotype has a count of ten or more. The J gene is TRBJ2-2, the V gene TRBV29-1; TRBD1 is a possible D gene (6 bases). Per the germline V gene, CDR1 is SQVTM and CDR2 is ANQGSEA. V was pared by 2 bases and J by 1 base, with 11 bases between. This CDR3 comprises 15 residues. The DNA for the CDR3 is TGCAGCGTTGAAATCCAGGGGCGGAACACCGGGGAGCTGTTTTTT. This encodes CSVEIQGRNTGELFF.

This clonotype was seen a few times. The chain combines TRBV27 with TRBJ2-2, with D maybe TRBD2 (5 bases). CDR3 length equals 14 residues. V was pared by 5 bases and J by 5 bases, with 12 bases between. The germline gives CDR1 MNHEY, CDR2 SMNVEV (reference sequence). The CDR3, as DNA: TGTGCCAGCAGTATGGGAGAGGAAACCGGGGAGCTGTTTTTT. Translating it yields CASSMGEETGELFF.

This clonotype was seen a few times. The chain couples TRBV27 to TRBJ2-7; the match to TRBD2 covers 12 bases. CDR1 MNHEY and CDR2 SMNVEV come from the germline V gene (reference sequence). The CDR3 loop spans 14 amino acids. Losses at the gene ends were 5 bases for V and 7 bases for J; bases not matched to a gene: 6. CDR3 region: CASSTGLAGQEQYF. Here the CDR3 DNA reads TGTGCCAGCAGTACAGGACTAGCGGGACAGGAGCAGTACTTC.